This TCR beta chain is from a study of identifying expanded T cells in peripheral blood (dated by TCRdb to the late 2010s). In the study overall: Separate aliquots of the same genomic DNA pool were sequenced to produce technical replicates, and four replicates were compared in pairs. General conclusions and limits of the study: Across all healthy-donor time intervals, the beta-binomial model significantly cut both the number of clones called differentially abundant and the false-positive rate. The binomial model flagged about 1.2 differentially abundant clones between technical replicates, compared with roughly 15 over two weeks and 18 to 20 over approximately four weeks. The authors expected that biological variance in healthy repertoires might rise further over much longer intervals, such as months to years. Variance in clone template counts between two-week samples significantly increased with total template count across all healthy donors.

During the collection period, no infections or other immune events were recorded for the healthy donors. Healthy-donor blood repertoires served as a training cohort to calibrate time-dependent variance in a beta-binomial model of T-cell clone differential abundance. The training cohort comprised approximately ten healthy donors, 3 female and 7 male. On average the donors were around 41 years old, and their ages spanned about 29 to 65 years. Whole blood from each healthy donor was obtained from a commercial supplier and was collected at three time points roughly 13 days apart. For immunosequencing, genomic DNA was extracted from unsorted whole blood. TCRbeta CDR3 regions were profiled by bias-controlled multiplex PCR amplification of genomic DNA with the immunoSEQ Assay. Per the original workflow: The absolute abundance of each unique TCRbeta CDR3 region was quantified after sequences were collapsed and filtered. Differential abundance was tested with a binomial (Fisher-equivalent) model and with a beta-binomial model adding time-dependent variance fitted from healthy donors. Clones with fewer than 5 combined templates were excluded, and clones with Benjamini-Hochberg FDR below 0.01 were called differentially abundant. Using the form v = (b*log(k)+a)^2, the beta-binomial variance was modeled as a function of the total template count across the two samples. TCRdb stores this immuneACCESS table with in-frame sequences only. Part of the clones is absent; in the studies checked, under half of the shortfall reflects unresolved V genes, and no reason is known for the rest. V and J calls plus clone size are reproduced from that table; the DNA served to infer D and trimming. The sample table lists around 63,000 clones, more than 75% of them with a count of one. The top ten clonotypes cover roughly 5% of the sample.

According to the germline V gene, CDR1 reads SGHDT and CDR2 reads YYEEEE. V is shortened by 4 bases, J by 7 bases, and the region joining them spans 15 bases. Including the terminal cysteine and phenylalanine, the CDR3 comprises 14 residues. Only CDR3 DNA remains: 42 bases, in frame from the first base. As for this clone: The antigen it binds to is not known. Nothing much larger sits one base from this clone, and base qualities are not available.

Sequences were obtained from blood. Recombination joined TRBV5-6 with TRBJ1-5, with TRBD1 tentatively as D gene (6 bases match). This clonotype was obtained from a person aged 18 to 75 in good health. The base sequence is TGTGCCAGCAGCCCAAGTGGGGGGCCACAGCCCCAGCATTTT. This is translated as CASSPSGGPQPQHF. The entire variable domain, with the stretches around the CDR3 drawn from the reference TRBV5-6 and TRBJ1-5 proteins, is DAGVTQSPTHLIKTRGQQVTLRCSPKSGHDTVSWYQQALGQGPQFIFQYYEEEERQRGNFPDRFSGHQFPNYSSELNVNALLLGDSALYLCASSPSGGPQPQHFGDGTRLSIL.